This is a list of T cell receptor beta chains from one sample in a study of blood T cell repertoires in COVID-19. The repertoire was sequenced with immunoSEQ multiplex PCR; TCRdb's copy has only in-frame clones and lacks some. The data hold about 100,000 clones, with 75% to 95% observed a single time. Sequences were obtained from peripheral blood. The receptor set was obtained from a young woman with acute or convalescent COVID-19. Both conserved end residues are part of each CDR3. Each record gives: J gene, V gene, clone size, D gene, CDR3 protein, CDR3 DNA. The D gene is left open where the match is weak. Clone size, where shown, is once, few, many, or a class for clones that have expanded.

>TRBJ1-4|TRBV4-1|.|.
CASSHRSFEKLFF
TGCGCCAGCAGCCATAGGAGTTTTGAAAAACTGTTTTTT
>TRBJ1-4|TRBV21-1|.|.
CASSKRSLGGKLFF
TGTGCCAGCAGCAAAAGGTCTCTAGGGGGAAAACTGTTTTTT
>TRBJ1-2|TRBV30|few|TRBD1
CAWTPSKTGSNYGYTF
TGTGCCTGGACCCCTTCGAAGACAGGGTCAAACTATGGCTACACCTTC
>TRBJ2-3|TRBV6-5|.|TRBD2
CASSSVAGVRTDTQYF
TGTGCCAGCAGTTCAGTAGCGGGAGTGCGTACAGATACGCAGTATTTT
>TRBJ2-1|TRBV3-1/TRBV3-2|few|TRBD2
CASSLRLAGVPHGDEQFF
TGTGCCAGCAGCCTCCGGTTAGCGGGGGTCCCCCACGGGGATGAGCAGTTCTTC
>TRBJ2-1|TRBV6-2/TRBV6-3|.|TRBD2
CASSYPAAGTSLYNEQFF
TGTGCCAGCAGTTACCCTGCTGCCGGGACTAGCCTATACAATGAGCAGTTCTTC
>TRBJ2-7|TRBV5-4|.|TRBD2
CASSWGTRTSPGYEQYF
TGTGCCAGCAGCTGGGGCACCAGGACTAGCCCCGGATACGAGCAGTACTTC
>TRBJ1-4|TRBV11-2|.|TRBD1
CASSSLDRGHEKLFF
TGTGCCAGCAGCTCTTTGGACAGGGGGCATGAAAAACTGTTTTTT
>TRBJ2-5|TRBV29-1|.|TRBD1
CSVVTGTGKETQYF
TGCAGCGTCGTAACCGGGACAGGGAAAGAGACCCAGTACTTC
>TRBJ1-2|TRBV27|.|TRBD1
CASSGQGVGYTF
TGTGCCAGCAGTGGACAGGGAGTAGGCTACACCTTC
>TRBJ1-4|TRBV11-1|.|.
CASSAGHSRNEKLFF
TGTGCCAGCAGCGCAGGACATTCGCGCAATGAAAAACTGTTTTTT
>TRBJ2-7|TRBV10-3|.|TRBD2
CAISDRGGSSYEQYF
TGTGCCATCAGTGACCGGGGCGGGAGCTCCTACGAGCAGTACTTC
>TRBJ1-1|TRBV13|.|TRBD1
CASSLGTGGIMNTEAFF
TGTGCCAGCAGCTTGGGGACAGGGGGTATCATGAACACTGAAGCTTTCTTT
>TRBJ2-3|TRBV7-3|once|.
CASSPQATTDTQYF
TGTGCCAGCAGCCCCCAGGCGACAACAGATACGCAGTATTTT
>TRBJ2-7|TRBV28|.|.
CASSFGADEQYF
TGTGCCAGCAGTTTTGGGGCCGACGAGCAGTACTTC
>TRBJ2-2|TRBV5-4|.|TRBD2
CASSSSGSMIGELFF
TGTGCCAGCAGCTCAAGCGGGAGTATGATCGGGGAGCTGTTTTTT
>TRBJ2-3|TRBV6-5|.|.
CASSLRDTQYF
TGTGCCAGCAGTCTCCGGGATACGCAGTATTTT
>TRBJ2-2|TRBV6-2/TRBV6-3|.|TRBD2
CASSPRTSGNPSGTGELFF
TGTGCCAGCAGTCCGAGGACTAGCGGGAATCCCTCGGGAACCGGGGAGCTGTTTTTT
>TRBJ2-7|TRBV3-1/TRBV3-2|.|.
CASSQRASAYEQYF
TGTGCCAGCAGCCAAAGGGCTAGCGCCTACGAGCAGTACTTC
>TRBJ2-7|TRBV18|.|.
CASSPATLYEQYF
TGTGCCAGCTCACCCGCGACACTCTACGAGCAGTACTTC
>TRBJ2-7|TRBV27|once|.
CASSLRQEYTYEQYF
TGTGCCAGCAGTTTAAGACAGGAGTACACCTACGAGCAGTACTTC
>TRBJ1-5|TRBV12-2|.|.
CASRPDRACNQPQHF
TGTGCAAGTCGCCCGGACAGGGCCTGCAATCAGCCCCAGCATTTT
>TRBJ1-2|TRBV11-3|.|TRBD1
CASSLGTGSGYTF
TGTGCCAGCAGCTTAGGGACAGGGTCGGGCTACACCTTC
>TRBJ2-5|TRBV28|.|TRBD1
CASSLYRGQETQYF
TGTGCCAGCAGTTTATACAGGGGGCAAGAGACCCAGTACTTC
>TRBJ2-7|TRBV10-3|.|TRBD1
CAIMTGEGYEQYF
TGTGCCATCATGACAGGGGAAGGCTACGAGCAGTACTTC
>TRBJ2-4|TRBV19|.|TRBD1
CASSLRDSSAKNIQYF
TGTGCCAGTAGTCTAAGGGACAGTAGCGCCAAAAACATTCAGTACTTC
>TRBJ1-5|TRBV12-5|.|.
CASGFPGVGQPQHF
TGTGCTAGTGGTTTTCCCGGGGTTGGGCAGCCCCAGCATTTT
>TRBJ2-3|TRBV6-5|.|TRBD1
CATRDRGVRDTQYF
TGTGCCACCCGGGACAGGGGAGTTCGGGATACGCAGTATTTT
>TRBJ2-1|TRBV7-8|few|.
CASSGQYNEQFF
TGTGCCAGCAGCGGACAGTACAATGAGCAGTTCTTC
>TRBJ2-7|TRBV5-6|.|TRBD1
CASSLAGTGSYEQYF
TGTGCCAGCAGCTTGGCCGGGACAGGCTCCTACGAGCAGTACTTC
>TRBJ2-3|TRBV4-2|.|TRBD2
CASSQDRASGGAAQYF
TGTGCCAGCAGCCAAGATCGGGCTAGCGGGGGGGCCGCGCAGTATTTT
>TRBJ1-2|TRBV5-5|.|.
CASSLAALRGYTF
TGTGCCAGCAGCTTGGCCGCCCTGCGAGGCTACACCTTC
>TRBJ2-7|TRBV18|.|.
CASSPDSREQYF
TGTGCCAGCTCACCGGACAGTCGGGAGCAGTACTTC
>TRBJ1-1|TRBV5-1|.|.
CASSTRRVDTEAFF
TGCGCCAGCAGCACGCGCAGGGTTGACACTGAAGCTTTCTTT
>TRBJ2-7|TRBV7-6|once|TRBD2
CASSSTSGGAYEQYF
TGTGCCAGCAGCTCAACTAGCGGGGGGGCCTACGAGCAGTACTTC
>TRBJ2-3|TRBV6-2/TRBV6-3|.|TRBD2
CASSARLAGESTDTQYF
TGTGCCAGCAGTGCAAGACTAGCGGGGGAGAGCACAGATACGCAGTATTTT